These 8 T cell receptor beta chains originate from one sample sequenced in a study of T cells in narcolepsy (dated by TCRdb to the late 2010s). The library was made by the immunoSEQ multiplex PCR assay. Drawn from immuneACCESS, this table holds only the in-frame rearrangements with V and J called that TCRdb kept. Clones are partly lost; checked studies trace under half to an unresolved V gene and leave the rest unexplained. This sample is represented by about 35,000 clones; about four fifths of them were singletons. The ten biggest clones cover about 2.5% of the sample. The sequencing sample was made of memory (CD45RA-) CD4+ T cells from blood. According to the study, the label for this sample's cell subset or site signals: memory T cells sorted ex vivo from peripheral blood. Source of these receptors: a human donor in good health.

CDR3 sequence: CATSRDLGGPDSNQPQHF. CDR3 nucleotide sequence: TGTGCCACCAGCAGAGATCTCGGAGGGCCAGATAGCAATCAGCCCCAGCATTTT. This sequence joins TRBV15 and TRBJ1-5; no clear D gene. Per the germline V gene, CDR1 is LNHNV and CDR2 is YYDKDF (reference sequence). This CDR3 contains 18 residues. Trimming took 0 bases from V and 0 from J, leaving 15 bases between them. The whole variable domain, filled in from reference TRBV15 and TRBJ1-5, reads DAMVIQNPRYQVTQFGKPVTLSCSQTLNHNVMYWYQQKSSQAPKLLFHYYDKDFNNEADTPDNFQSRRPNTSFCFLDIRSPGLGDTAMYLCATSRDLGGPDSNQPQHFGDGTRLSIL.

J is TRBJ2-7 and V is TRBV6-1; D not certain. V shed 7 bases and J shed 3 bases, with 16 bases lying between them. From germline, CDR1 is MNHNS and CDR2 SASEGT. The CDR3 is made up of 14 amino acids. The CDR3 loop reads CASMVSGRSYEQYF. The CDR3 nucleotides are TGTGCCAGCATGGTGTCAGGACGAAGCTACGAGCAGTACTTC.

The genes are TRBV9 and TRBJ2-7; D tentatively reads TRBD1 or TRBD2 (5 bases each). Trimming shortened V by 3 bases and J by 0 bases, and 13 bases separated the two germline ends. This CDR3 spans 15 amino acids. Germline V gives CDR1 SGDLS, CDR2 YYNGEE. This chain's CDR3 is CASSARDARSYEQYF. CDR3 nucleotides: TGTGCCAGCAGCGCCCGGGACGCCCGCTCCTACGAGCAGTACTTC.

The chain is built from TRBV11-2 and TRBJ1-1, with D perhaps matching TRBD1 (5 bases). V dropped 1 base and J dropped 8 bases, with 11 bases sitting between them. CDR3 length: 13 amino acids. Germline CDR1 SGHAT, CDR2 FQNNGV. The CDR3, as DNA: TGTGCCAGCAGCTTAGTGATGCAGGGAGAAGCTTTCTTT. It codes for CASSLVMQGEAFF.

With regard to this clone: Different DNA sequences within this sample yield the same CDR3. This sequence joins TRBV5-6 and TRBJ1-2; D unresolved. The CDR3 runs 17 residues. The V and J ends lost 2 bases and 4 bases respectively, with 21 bases between them. Germline V gene data show CDR1 as SGHDT and CDR2 as YYEEEE. The CDR3 nucleotides read TGTGCCAGCAGCTTAATTCCCTCGGGATCGTTTTCCTATGGCTACACCTTC. This sequence encodes CASSLIPSGSFSYGYTF.

The J gene is TRBJ2-7, the V gene TRBV5-4; 9 bases map to TRBD1. Unmatched junction bases numbered 5, after V lost 7 bases and J lost 3 bases. CDR1 SGHNT and CDR2 YYREEE come from the germline V gene (reference sequence). The CDR3 is 13 residues long. CDR3 sequence (DNA): TGTGCCAGCGGGCAGGACAGGGGCTACGAGCAGTACTTC. It yields the protein CASGQDRGYEQYF.

V is TRBV6-1 and J is TRBJ2-1, with 10 bases matching TRBD2. Trimming at V came to 7 bases and at J to 4 bases, leaving 4 bases not matched to a gene. Looked up from germline, CDR1 is MNHNS and CDR2 is SASEGT. The CDR3 extends over 14 amino acids. The CDR3 coding sequence is TGTGCCAGCAACCTAGCGGGAGATTACAATGAGCAGTTCTTC. Protein: CASNLAGDYNEQFF.

The V gene is TRBV7-8, the J gene TRBJ1-1; 7 nucleotides line up with TRBD1. The germline V gene encodes CDR1 SGHVS and CDR2 FQNEAQ. The CDR3 runs 17 residues. Unmatched junction bases numbered 12, after V lost 5 bases and J lost 0 bases. The CDR3: CASSLSSGQLMNTEAFF. As DNA, the CDR3 is TGTGCCAGCAGCCTATCTTCGGGACAGCTCATGAACACTGAAGCTTTCTTT.